These 29 T cell receptor beta chains were all obtained from the same sample, sequenced in a study of T cells in Graves' hyperthyroidism and ophthalmopathy. Amplification of TCR beta CDR3 regions used RNA as the template. Researchers ran a first-round RT-PCR on the TCR CDR3 using the HTBI primer set. Via MiXCR, TCRdb re-called the multiplex PCR reads, giving one row per CDR3 protein. Of approximately 720,000 distinct CDR3 sequences listed, approximately 19% are singletons. What was sequenced was blood. These receptors all come from a woman aged 45-60 years with Graves' hyperthyroidism that later progressed to Graves' ophthalmopathy.

This rearrangement joins TRBV4-1 to TRBJ1-2; D is ambiguous. Germline values: CDR1 MGHRA, CDR2 YSYEKL. CDR3 size: 16 residues. Trimming took 1 base from V and 5 from J, leaving 17 bases between them. CDR3 protein: CASSQGFTDRRYGYTF. The CDR3 DNA follows: TGCGCCAGCAGCCAAGGATTTACAGATAGGCGATATGGCTACACCTTC.

This clonotype was recorded at least ten times. The V gene is TRBV11-2, the J gene TRBJ1-1, with D possibly being TRBD1 (6 bases). Trimming left V 0 bases short and J 1 base short, with 9 bases between. CDR1 and CDR2 from the germline V gene are SGHAT and FQNNGV. The length of the CDR3 is 15 residues. The CDR3 spells CASSLEWGQNTEAFF. DNA for the CDR3: TGTGCCAGCAGCTTAGAATGGGGGCAGAACACTGAAGCTTTCTTT. Complete variable domain (other parts from reference TRBV11-2 and TRBJ1-1): EAGVAQSPRYKIIEKRQSVAFWCNPISGHATLYWYQQILGQGPKLLIQFQNNGVVDDSQLPKDRFSAERLKGVDSTLKIQPAKLEDSAVYLCASSLEWGQNTEAFFGQGTRLTVV.

The chain is built from TRBV6-2 or TRBV6-3 and TRBJ2-7; a possible D gene is TRBD1 (6 bases). Between the trimmed V and J ends, which lost 8 bases and 3 bases, there was a span of 11 bases. Germline V gene lookup returns CDR1 MNHEY and CDR2 SVGEGT. This CDR3 has 12 amino acids. The CDR3 reads CASGQRIYEQYF. Written as DNA, the CDR3 is TGTGCCAGCGGACAGCGGATCTACGAGCAGTACTTC.

This clonotype was counted ten times or more. The chain joins TRBV12-3 or TRBV12-4 to TRBJ2-7; D is unresolved. The CDR3 is made up of 12 amino acids. V was shortened by 6 bases and J by 7 bases, with 13 bases between the two germline ends. The CDR3 loop is CASRSTVREQYF. The CDR3 bases are TGTGCCAGCAGAAGTACCGTACGTGAGCAGTACTTC.

This clonotype has just a few counts. The chain is built from TRBV3-1 and TRBJ1-2; D not certain. Germline lookup yields CDR1 LGHDT and CDR2 YNNKEL (reference sequence). Trimming cost V 0 bases and J 8 bases, with 13 bases left between them. This CDR3 region has 14 residues. The CDR3 nucleotides read TGTGCCAGCAGCCAAGATCGTGGTGGCCGAGGCTACACCTTC. Its translation is CASSQDRGGRGYTF. Complete variable domain (other parts from reference TRBV3-1 and TRBJ1-2): DTAVSQTPKYLVTQMGNDKSIKCEQNLGHDTMYWYKQDSKKFLKIMFSYNNKELIINETVPNRFSPKSPDKAHLNLHINSLELGDSAVYFCASSQDRGGRGYTFGSGTRLTVV.

V gene TRBV11-3 combines with J gene TRBJ1-3; D possibly corresponds to TRBD1 (6 bases). This CDR3 contains 13 residues. Germline-derived CDR1 and CDR2 are SGHNT and YENEEA. V was clipped by 5 bases and J by 4 bases, with 9 bases between them. CDR3 coding DNA: TGTGCCAGCAGCCGGGGGCCGGGAAACACCATATATTTT. Residues: CASSRGPGNTIYF.

This clonotype was detected ten times or more. This chain uses TRBV20-1 with TRBJ1-2, with TRBD1 matching over 7 bases. The CDR3 spans 16 residues. Unmatched junction bases numbered 15, after V lost 0 bases and J lost 8 bases. CDR1 is DFQATT and CDR2 is SNEGSKA in the germline V gene (reference sequence). This chain's CDR3 is CSARDQRGPQGRGYTF. CDR3 nucleotides: TGCAGTGCTAGAGATCAGAGGGGGCCACAGGGTAGAGGCTACACCTTC.

This clonotype was found a few times. V and J are TRBV6-1 and TRBJ1-1, with D hard to call. This CDR3 comprises 14 residues. CDR1 and CDR2 from the germline V gene are MNHNS and SASEGT. V was shortened by 7 bases and J by 1 base, with 13 bases between the two germline ends. The CDR3 here is CASNTPGQNTEAFF. The CDR3 DNA is TGTGCCAGCAATACCCCCGGGCAGAACACTGAAGCTTTCTTT.

The genes are TRBV6-5 and TRBJ1-2, with 8 bases fitting TRBD1. Germline values: CDR1 MNHEY, CDR2 SVGAGI. CDR3 length: 14 amino acids. The trim removed 6 bases at V and 7 bases at J, leaving 10 bases unmatched. The CDR3 sequence is CASRLVQGAGGYTF. Here the CDR3 DNA reads TGTGCCAGCAGACTCGTTCAGGGGGCCGGTGGCTACACCTTC.

The CDR3 coding sequence is TGTGCCAGTAGTATAGAGGGACGAGCTAACTATGGCTACACCTTC. Residues: CASSIEGRANYGYTF. The chain uses TRBV19 and TRBJ1-2; TRBD1 is a possible D gene (5 bases). Germline assignment: CDR1 LNHDA and CDR2 SQIVND (reference sequence). The length of the CDR3 is 15 residues. The ends were cut back, 0 bases at V and 0 bases at J, with 8 bases in the middle.

This clonotype occurred a few times. V gene TRBV5-8 combines with J gene TRBJ1-2; D not resolved. This CDR3 contains 13 residues. The germline V gene encodes CDR1 SGHTS and CDR2 YDEGEE. Trimming left V 0 bases short and J 7 bases short, with 10 bases between. The CDR3 is CASSLAVRSGYTF. Here the CDR3 DNA reads TGTGCCAGCAGCTTGGCCGTGCGGTCTGGCTACACCTTC. The entire variable domain, with the rest obtained from reference TRBV5-8 and TRBJ1-2, is as follows: EAGVTQSPTHLIKTRGQQATLRCSPISGHTSVYWYQQALGLGLQFLLWYDEGEERNRGNFPPRFSGRQFPNYSSELNVNALELEDSALYLCASSLAVRSGYTFGSGTRLTVV.

The gene calls are TRBV15 and TRBJ2-3, with D maybe TRBD2 (6 bases). The V end was cut by 0 bases, the J end by 7 bases, with 14 bases between. The CDR3 consists of 15 residues. Germline CDR1 and CDR2: LNHNV and YYDKDF (reference sequence). The CDR3 loop is CATSRDTGRRYTQYF. The CDR3 region has the DNA TGTGCCACCAGCAGAGATACCGGGAGACGATATACGCAGTATTTT.

This clonotype has more than one count but fewer than ten. This chain connects TRBV19 to TRBJ1-1, with D perhaps TRBD1 (6 bases). This CDR3 comprises 15 residues. CDR1 is LNHDA, CDR2 SQIVND, per germline (reference sequence). The V end lost 4 bases, the J end lost 5 bases, and 17 bases lay between the germline ends. As DNA, the CDR3 is TGTGCCAGTAGTAGCGCAGGGGAGAGGTTGACTGAAGCTTTCTTT. It encodes CASSSAGERLTEAFF. Based on the CDR3 plus reference TRBV19 and TRBJ1-1, the full variable domain is DGGITQSPKYLFRKEGQNVTLSCEQNLNHDAMYWYRQDPGQGLRLIYYSQIVNDFQKGDIAEGYSVSREKKESFPLTVTSAQKNPTAFYLCASSSAGERLTEAFFGQGTRLTVV.

Many counts were recorded for this clonotype. The rearrangement uses TRBV2 and TRBJ2-1; no firm D call. Per germline, CDR1 SNHLY and CDR2 FYNNEI. Trimming left V 2 bases short and J 0 bases short, with 8 bases between. The CDR3 spans 15 residues. The CDR3, as DNA: TGTGCCAGCAGTGAAAGACTGCTCTCCTACAATGAGCAGTTCTTC. Its translation is CASSERLLSYNEQFF.

This clonotype has ten or more counts. The J gene is TRBJ2-2, the V gene TRBV11-2; TRBD2 is a possible D gene (6 bases). The CDR3 totals 16 residues. Trimming stripped 8 bases from V and 6 bases from J, with 22 bases between. The germline gives CDR1 SGHAT, CDR2 FQNNGV. The CDR3 loop reads CASHAGPDYSSGELFF. CDR3 DNA sequence: TGTGCCAGCCATGCTGGGCCGGACTATAGCTCCGGGGAGCTGTTTTTT.

This clonotype turned up a few times. V is TRBV20-1 and J is TRBJ2-7; D is unresolved. The V and J ends lost 7 bases and 5 bases respectively, with 21 bases between them. The length of the CDR3 is 14 residues. Germline V gives CDR1 DFQATT, CDR2 SNEGSKA (reference sequence). Here the CDR3 DNA reads TGCAGTGTTAAATCACAGTTGGCTCGGGACGAGCAGTACTTC. This translates into CSVKSQLARDEQYF.

The chain combines TRBV6-1 with TRBJ1-4; the match to TRBD1 covers 8 bases. This CDR3 contains 15 residues. Germline trimming cut 6 bases from V and 10 bases from J; bases unmatched to any gene: 13. Looked up from germline, CDR1 is MNHNS and CDR2 is SASEGT. CDR3 residues: CASRIEQGGFPKLFF. The CDR3 nucleotides are TGTGCCAGCAGGATAGAACAGGGGGGATTTCCAAAACTGTTTTTT.

This chain uses TRBV7-2 with TRBJ2-3; the match to TRBD1 covers 10 bases. CDR3 size: 16 residues. Germline CDR1 reads SGHTA; CDR2 reads FQGNSA. V gave up 5 bases and J gave up 2 bases; unmatched junction bases: 7. The CDR3 nucleotides read TGTGCCAGCAGCAAGACAGGGGGCTGGGACACAGATACGCAGTATTTT. Translation: CASSKTGGWDTDTQYF.

The chain recombines TRBV6-4 with TRBJ1-6; maybe TRBD1 (5 bases). Trimming took 0 bases from V and 5 from J, leaving 8 bases between them. This CDR3 has 15 residues. CDR1 is MRHNA, CDR2 SNTAGT, per germline. The chain's CDR3 is CASSDSAGDNSPLHF. In DNA form, the CDR3 reads TGTGCCAGCAGTGACTCGGCGGGGGATAATTCACCCCTCCACTTT.

This clonotype was observed a few times. The chain uses TRBV11-2 and TRBJ2-7, with D uncertain. CDR1 is SGHAT and CDR2 is FQNNGV in the germline V gene. This CDR3 has 14 amino acids. Deletions cut 0 bases from V and 1 base from J, with 7 bases between. The CDR3 here is CASSLETRSYEQYF. The CDR3 region has the DNA TGTGCCAGCAGCTTAGAAACACGTTCCTACGAGCAGTACTTC.

This chain uses TRBV10-3 with TRBJ2-1; D is unresolved. Trimming took off 1 base at V and 8 bases at J, with 3 bases between the two ends. The CDR3 sequence is 11 residues long. Germline values: CDR1 ENHRY, CDR2 SYGVKD. CDR3 in DNA: TGTGCCATCAGTGAGTTGGATGAGCAGTTCTTC. Translated, it gives CAISELDEQFF.

This clonotype was recorded a few times. This rearrangement joins TRBV20-1 to TRBJ2-3, with TRBD2 matching over 11 bases. Germline CDR1 reads DFQATT; CDR2 reads SNEGSKA (reference sequence). This CDR3 spans 15 amino acids. V was clipped by 6 bases and J by 2 bases; unmatched bases: 7. CDR3 sequence (DNA): TGCAGTGCCGAGGGACTAGCGGCCTCCACAGATACGCAGTATTTT. This sequence encodes CSAEGLAASTDTQYF.

CDR3 DNA: TGTGCCAGCAGGCCCCCCCAGGAGTCCACTGAAGCTTTCTTT. The encoded protein is CASRPPQESTEAFF. This sequence joins TRBV14 and TRBJ1-1; no firm D call. This CDR3 spans 14 amino acids. The ends were cut back, 6 bases at V and 4 bases at J, with 15 bases in the middle. From germline, CDR1 is SGHDN and CDR2 FVKESK.

This clonotype was detected ten times or more. The DNA of the CDR3 is TGTGCCTGGAGTGCCGACAGGGGAGATGAAAAACTGTTTTTT. It is translated as CAWSADRGDEKLFF. This chain joins TRBV30 and TRBJ1-4; 8 bases are a match to TRBD1. The germline gives CDR1 GTSNPN, CDR2 SVGIG (reference sequence). The CDR3 runs 14 residues. The V and J ends lost 1 base and 6 bases, in that order; junction bases with no gene match: 4. Supplemented by reference TRBV30 and TRBJ1-4, the full variable domain reads SQTIHQWPATLVQPVGSPLSLECTVEGTSNPNLYWYRQAAGRGLQLLFYSVGIGQISSEVPQNLSASRPQDRQFILSSKKLLLSDSGFYLCAWSADRGDEKLFFGSGTQLSVL.

The table lists this clonotype with many counts. The V and J genes are TRBV3-1 and TRBJ1-1; D perhaps matches TRBD1 (5 bases). The CDR3 runs 13 residues. V was clipped by 4 bases and J by 5 bases, with 11 bases between them. Germline CDR1 LGHDT, CDR2 YNNKEL (reference sequence). CDR3 coding DNA: TGTGCCAGCAGCCCGCAGGGCCCAACTGAAGCTTTCTTT. Translation gives CASSPQGPTEAFF.

This clonotype was recorded a few times. The chain combines TRBV12-3 or TRBV12-4 with TRBJ1-5; 11 bases are shared with TRBD1. The V segment lost 5 bases and the J segment 5 bases; nucleotides outside the gene matches: 5. The CDR3 loop spans 15 amino acids. The CDR3 DNA sequence: TGTGCCAGCAGTCAGGACAGGGGGCTGGATCAGCCCCAGCATTTT. It codes for CASSQDRGLDQPQHF.

This clonotype was counted many times. The chain carries TRBV29-1 and TRBJ2-3; possible D gene TRBD2, 6 bases. Trimming cost V 7 bases and J 2 bases, with 19 bases left between them. The CDR3 loop spans 15 amino acids. Germline loops: CDR1 SQVTM, CDR2 ANQGSEA. The CDR3 reads CSGSSWTKTTDTQYF. Here the CDR3 DNA reads TGCAGCGGTTCTTCCTGGACTAAGACCACAGATACGCAGTATTTT.

The table lists this clonotype with many counts. V usage is TRBV2 and J usage is TRBJ1-1, with 7 positions matching TRBD1. The CDR3 is 15 residues long. The trim removed 8 bases at V and 4 bases at J, leaving 13 bases unmatched. Germline V lookup: CDR1 SNHLY, CDR2 FYNNEI. CDR3: CASGHRGVGITEAFF. DNA of the CDR3: TGTGCCAGCGGTCACAGGGGCGTGGGGATCACTGAAGCTTTCTTT.

The chain couples TRBV19 to TRBJ1-6, with D possibly TRBD1 on 5 matching bases. The length of the CDR3 is 16 residues. Trimming stripped 2 bases from V and 10 bases from J, with 18 bases between. The germline V gene has CDR1 LNHDA and CDR2 SQIVND (reference sequence). The CDR3 sequence is CASSITAQDHGSPLHF. In nucleotides, the CDR3 is TGTGCCAGTAGTATAACGGCACAGGACCACGGCTCACCCCTCCACTTT.